These 5 T cell receptor beta chains share one sample of origin, sequenced in a study of T-cell reconstitution after alpha-beta-depleted transplantation in children. Study conclusions and caveats: Most T-cell counts and diversity one year after the transplant came from T cells that were newly produced.

Their antigens are not known. The library targeted TCRbeta and was prepared with unique molecular identifiers. TCRdb analysed the PCR reads with MiXCR anew, one entry per CDR3 protein. Altogether approximately 300,000 distinct CDR3 sequences are present, around 7.3% being singletons, with the ten largest covering about 9.1%. The sequences come from peripheral blood, collected 360 days after TCRalphabeta/CD19-depleted stem cell transplant. These receptors originate from a female patient aged 2-9 years who had a stem cell transplant for Fanconi anemia, so the T cells may come from the graft donor.

The rearrangement uses TRBV20-1 and TRBJ2-6, with D uncertain. Germline V gene sequence: CDR1 DFQATT, CDR2 SNEGSKA (reference sequence). The CDR3 is 12 residues long. The V gene lost 5 bases and the J gene lost 0 bases, with 2 bases spanning the gap. The CDR3 sequence is CSAHSGANVLTF. CDR3 DNA sequence: TGCAGTGCTCACTCTGGGGCCAACGTCCTGACTTTC.

A few counts support this clonotype. The chain uses TRBV7-9 and TRBJ2-1, with TRBD2 as a possible D gene (6 bases). The CDR3 contains 16 residues. V lost 5 bases and J 0 bases, leaving 14 bases between the germline ends. CDR1 and CDR2 from the germline V gene are SEHNR and FQNEAQ (reference sequence). CDR3 DNA sequence: TGTGCCAGCAGCCACGGGGGACTGAGCTCCTACAATGAGCAGTTCTTC. As protein: CASSHGGLSSYNEQFF.

This clonotype was picked up many times. The chain is built from TRBV5-1 and TRBJ1-1; D is unresolved. V shed 4 bases and J shed 1 base, with 8 bases lying between them. CDR3 length equals 13 residues. Germline V CDR1 and CDR2: SGHRS, YFSETQ. CDR3 loop: CASSPNTNTEAFF. CDR3 in DNA: TGCGCCAGCAGCCCTAATACGAACACTGAAGCTTTCTTT.

In its sample, this clonotype was seen many times. J is TRBJ2-5 and V is TRBV18, with 9 positions matching TRBD1. Germline V gene data show CDR1 as KGHSH and CDR2 as LQKENI. The CDR3 consists of 14 residues. V shed 3 bases and J 5 bases; nucleotides not matched to a gene: 4. The CDR3 sequence: CASSPRTGEETQYF. The CDR3 nucleotides are TGTGCCAGCTCACCGAGGACAGGGGAGGAGACCCAGTACTTC.

There are many counts of this clonotype. The chain links TRBV12-3 or TRBV12-4 to TRBJ2-1; no firm D call. V was cut by 5 bases and J by 4 bases, with 12 bases left in between. CDR3 length: 14 residues. CDR3 loop: CASSPPSSYNEQFF. The CDR3 DNA is TGTGCCAGCAGTCCTCCTTCTAGTTACAATGAGCAGTTCTTC.